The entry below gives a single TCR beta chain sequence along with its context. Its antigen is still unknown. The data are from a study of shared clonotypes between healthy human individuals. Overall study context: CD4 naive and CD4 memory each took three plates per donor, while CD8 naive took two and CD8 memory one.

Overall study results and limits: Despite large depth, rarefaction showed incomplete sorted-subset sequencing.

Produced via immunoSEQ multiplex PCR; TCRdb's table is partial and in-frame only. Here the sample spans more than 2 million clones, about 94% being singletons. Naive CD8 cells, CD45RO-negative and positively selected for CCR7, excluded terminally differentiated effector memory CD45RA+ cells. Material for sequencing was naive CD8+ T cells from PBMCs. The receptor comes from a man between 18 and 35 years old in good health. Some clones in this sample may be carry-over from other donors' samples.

CDR3 sequence reads: CASILFRTGRETEAFF. CDR3 sequence (DNA): TGTGCCAGCATCCTATTCCGGACAGGGCGGGAAACTGAAGCTTTCTTT. This chain uses TRBV6-6 with TRBJ1-1; 8 nucleotides line up with TRBD1. Looked up from germline, CDR1 is MNHNY and CDR2 is SVGAGI (reference sequence). The V gene end was trimmed by 7 bases and the J gene end by 5 bases; junction bases not matched to a gene: 15. The CDR3 sequence is 16 residues long.